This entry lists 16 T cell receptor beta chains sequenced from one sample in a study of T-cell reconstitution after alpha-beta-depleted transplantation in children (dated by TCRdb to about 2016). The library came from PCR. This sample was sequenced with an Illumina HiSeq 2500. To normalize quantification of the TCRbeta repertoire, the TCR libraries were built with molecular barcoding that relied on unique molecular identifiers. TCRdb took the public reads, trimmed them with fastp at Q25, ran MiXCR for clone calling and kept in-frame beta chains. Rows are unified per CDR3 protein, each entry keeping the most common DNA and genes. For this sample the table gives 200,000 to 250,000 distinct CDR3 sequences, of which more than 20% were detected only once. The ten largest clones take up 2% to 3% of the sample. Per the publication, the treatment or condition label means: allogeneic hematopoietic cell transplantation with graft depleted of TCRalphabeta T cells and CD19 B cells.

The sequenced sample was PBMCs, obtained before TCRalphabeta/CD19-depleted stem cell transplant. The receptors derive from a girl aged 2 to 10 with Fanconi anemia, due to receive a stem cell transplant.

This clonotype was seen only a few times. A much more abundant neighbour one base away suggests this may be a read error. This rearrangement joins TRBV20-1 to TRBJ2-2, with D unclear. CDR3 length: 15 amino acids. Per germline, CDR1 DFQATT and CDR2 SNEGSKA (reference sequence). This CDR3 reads CCALSENLLTGELFF. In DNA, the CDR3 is TGCTGTGCACTTTCCGAGAACCTTCTCACCGGGGAGCTGTTTTTT.

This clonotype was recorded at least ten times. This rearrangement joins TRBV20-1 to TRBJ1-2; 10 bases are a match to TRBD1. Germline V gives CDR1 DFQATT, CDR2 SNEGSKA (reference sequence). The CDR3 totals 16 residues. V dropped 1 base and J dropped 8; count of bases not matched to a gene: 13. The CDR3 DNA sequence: TGCAGTGCTAGAGGAGTCGAGGATGGGGACAGGGGAGGCTACACCTTC. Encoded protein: CSARGVEDGDRGGYTF.

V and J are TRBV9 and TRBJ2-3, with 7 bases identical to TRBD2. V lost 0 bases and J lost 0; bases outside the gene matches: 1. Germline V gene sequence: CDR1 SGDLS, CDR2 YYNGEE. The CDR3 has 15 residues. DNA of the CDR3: TGTGCCAGCAGCGTAGCGGGGGGTAGCACAGATACGCAGTATTTT. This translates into CASSVAGGSTDTQYF.

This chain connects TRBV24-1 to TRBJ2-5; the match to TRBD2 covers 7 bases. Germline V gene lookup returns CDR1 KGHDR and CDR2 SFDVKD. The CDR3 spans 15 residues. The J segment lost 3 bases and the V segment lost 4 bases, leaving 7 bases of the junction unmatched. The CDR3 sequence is CATSEFNRGEETQYF. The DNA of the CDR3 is TGTGCCACCAGTGAGTTCAATCGGGGGGAAGAGACCCAGTACTTC.

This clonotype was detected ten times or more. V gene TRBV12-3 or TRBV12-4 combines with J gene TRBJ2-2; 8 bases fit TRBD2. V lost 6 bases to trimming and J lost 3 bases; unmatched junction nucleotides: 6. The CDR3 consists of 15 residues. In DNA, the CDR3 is TGTGCCAGCAGGCCTACTAGCGGTTACACCGGGGAGCTGTTTTTT. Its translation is CASRPTSGYTGELFF.

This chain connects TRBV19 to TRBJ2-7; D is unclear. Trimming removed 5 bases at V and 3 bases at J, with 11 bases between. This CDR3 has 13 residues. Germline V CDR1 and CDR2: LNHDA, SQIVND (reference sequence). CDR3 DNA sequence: TGTGCCAGTAGTCCCGGGCTGCGCTACGAGCAGTACTTC. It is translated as CASSPGLRYEQYF. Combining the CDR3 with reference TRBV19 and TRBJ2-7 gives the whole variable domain DGGITQSPKYLFRKEGQNVTLSCEQNLNHDAMYWYRQDPGQGLRLIYYSQIVNDFQKGDIAEGYSVSREKKESFPLTVTSAQKNPTAFYLCASSPGLRYEQYFGPGTRLTVT.

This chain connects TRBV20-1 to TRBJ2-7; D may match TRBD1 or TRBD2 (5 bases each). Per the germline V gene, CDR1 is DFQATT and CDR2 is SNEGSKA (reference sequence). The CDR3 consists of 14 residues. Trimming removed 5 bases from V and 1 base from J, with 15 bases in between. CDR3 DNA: TGCAGTGCTCCACGGGACGGACCTTCCTACGAGCAGTACTTC. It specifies CSAPRDGPSYEQYF.

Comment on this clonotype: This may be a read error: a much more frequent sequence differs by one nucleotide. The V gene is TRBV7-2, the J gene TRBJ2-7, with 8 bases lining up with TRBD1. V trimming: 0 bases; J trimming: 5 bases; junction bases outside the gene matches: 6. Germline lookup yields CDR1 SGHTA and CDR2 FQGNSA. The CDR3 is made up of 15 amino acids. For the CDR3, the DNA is TGTGCCAGCAGCTTAGCCGGGACAGGATACAACGAGCAGTACTTC. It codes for CASSLAGTGYNEQYF.

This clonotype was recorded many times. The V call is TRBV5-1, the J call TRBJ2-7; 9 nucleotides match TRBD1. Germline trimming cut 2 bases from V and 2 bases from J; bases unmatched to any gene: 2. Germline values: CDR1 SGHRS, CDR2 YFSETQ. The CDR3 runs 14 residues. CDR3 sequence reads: CASSFRTGAYEQYF. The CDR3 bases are TGCGCCAGCAGCTTTAGGACAGGGGCCTACGAGCAGTACTTC.

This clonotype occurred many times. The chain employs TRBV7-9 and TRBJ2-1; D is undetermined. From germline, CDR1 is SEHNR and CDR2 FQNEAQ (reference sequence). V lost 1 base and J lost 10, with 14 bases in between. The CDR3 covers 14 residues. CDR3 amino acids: CASSLEVSLLEQFF. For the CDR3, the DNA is TGTGCCAGCAGCTTAGAGGTTAGTCTCCTCGAGCAGTTCTTC. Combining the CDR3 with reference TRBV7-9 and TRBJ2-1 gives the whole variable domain DTGVSQNPRHKITKRGQNVTFRCDPISEHNRLYWYRQTLGQGPEFLTYFQNEAQLEKSRLLSDRFSAERPKGSFSTLEIQRTEQGDSAMYLCASSLEVSLLEQFFGPGTRLTVL.

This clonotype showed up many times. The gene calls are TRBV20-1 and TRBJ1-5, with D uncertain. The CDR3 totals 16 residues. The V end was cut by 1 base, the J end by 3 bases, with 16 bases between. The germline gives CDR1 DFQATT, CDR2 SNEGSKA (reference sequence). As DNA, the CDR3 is TGCAGTGCTAGAGGGAGAGGGCCTCGTTCCAATCAGCCCCAGCATTTT. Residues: CSARGRGPRSNQPQHF.

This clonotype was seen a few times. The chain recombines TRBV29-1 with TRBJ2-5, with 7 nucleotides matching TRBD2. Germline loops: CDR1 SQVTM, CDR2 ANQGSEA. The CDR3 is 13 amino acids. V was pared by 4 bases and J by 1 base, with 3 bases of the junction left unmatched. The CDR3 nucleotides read TGCAGCGTTGTAGCTAGCGGCCAAGAGACCCAGTACTTC. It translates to CSVVASGQETQYF.

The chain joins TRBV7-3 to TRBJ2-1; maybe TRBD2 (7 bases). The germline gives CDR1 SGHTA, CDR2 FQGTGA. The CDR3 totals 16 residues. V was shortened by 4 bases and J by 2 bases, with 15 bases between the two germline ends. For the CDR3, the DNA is TGTGCCAGCAGCTCAATCGGGGGGCCCCCCTACAATGAGCAGTTCTTC. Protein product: CASSSIGGPPYNEQFF.

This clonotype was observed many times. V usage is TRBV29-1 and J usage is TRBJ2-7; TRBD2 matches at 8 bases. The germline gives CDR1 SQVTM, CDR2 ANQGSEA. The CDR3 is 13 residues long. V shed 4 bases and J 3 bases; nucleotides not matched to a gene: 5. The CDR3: CSVGGGRSYEQYF. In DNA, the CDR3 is TGCAGCGTTGGGGGCGGGAGGAGCTACGAGCAGTACTTC.

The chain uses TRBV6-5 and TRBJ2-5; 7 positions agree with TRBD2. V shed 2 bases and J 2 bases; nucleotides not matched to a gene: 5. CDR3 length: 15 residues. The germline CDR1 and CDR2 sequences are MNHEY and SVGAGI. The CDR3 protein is CASSYPSAGQETQYF. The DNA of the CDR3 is TGTGCCAGCAGTTACCCTTCAGCGGGACAAGAGACCCAGTACTTC.

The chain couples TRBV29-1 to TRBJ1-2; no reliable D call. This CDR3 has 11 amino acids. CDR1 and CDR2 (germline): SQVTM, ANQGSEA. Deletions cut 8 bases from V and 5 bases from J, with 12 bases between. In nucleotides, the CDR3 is TGCAGCACGACTGGTGTTTATGGCTACACCTTC. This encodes CSTTGVYGYTF.